These 5 T cell receptor beta chains came from one sample sequenced in a study of T cells in Graves' hyperthyroidism and ophthalmopathy. RNA transcripts yielded amplified TCR beta CDR3 regions. The primer set for the first-round RT-PCR of the TCR CDR3 was HTBI. TCRdb called the multiplex PCR reads again in MiXCR, with one record for every CDR3 protein. There are more than 300,000 distinct CDR3 sequences in the sample; roughly 17% occur only once, and approximately 33% lies in the top ten. Input material: blood. The receptors stem from a woman aged 25 to 39 with Graves' hyperthyroidism that later progressed to Graves' ophthalmopathy.

This clonotype has more than one count but fewer than ten. The chain uses TRBV12-3 or TRBV12-4 and TRBJ2-6; TRBD2 matches at 8 bases. The CDR3 consists of 15 residues. The junction had 5 bases not matched to a gene; V was cut back by 5 bases and J by 5 bases. DNA for the CDR3: TGTGCCAGCAGTCCCGGGGGGGGCTGGGCCAACGTCCTGACTTTC. Its protein is CASSPGGGWANVLTF.

This clonotype was seen many times. The chain has TRBV5-1 and TRBJ2-1; 10 nucleotides match TRBD2. CDR3 length: 18 amino acids. Germline assignment: CDR1 SGHRS and CDR2 YFSETQ. Trimming at V came to 4 bases and at J to 1 base, leaving 11 bases not matched to a gene. CDR3 nucleotides: TGCGCCAGCAGCCAAGGGACTAGCGTATCGTCGTCCTACAATGAGCAGTTCTTC. Its translation is CASSQGTSVSSSYNEQFF.

The chain's CDR3 is CAWRLQGSEKKLFF. The CDR3 region has the DNA TGTGCCTGGAGATTACAGGGTAGCGAGAAAAAACTGTTTTTT. The V and J genes are TRBV30 and TRBJ1-4, with D possibly being TRBD1 (6 bases). V lost 3 bases and J lost 9, with 17 bases in between. This CDR3 spans 14 amino acids. Germline assignment: CDR1 GTSNPN and CDR2 SVGIG (reference sequence).

This chain links TRBV20-1 with TRBJ1-1; tentative D call: TRBD1 (5 bases). The CDR3 totals 15 residues. V was clipped by 0 bases and J by 0 bases, with 11 bases between them. CDR1 DFQATT and CDR2 SNEGSKA come from the germline V gene (reference sequence). The CDR3 reads CSARDCGGMNTEAFF. CDR3 DNA sequence: TGCAGTGCTAGAGATTGCGGGGGAATGAACACTGAAGCTTTCTTT.

The CDR3 here is CASSLIQGFWATDTQYF. CDR3 coding DNA: TGTGCCAGCAGTTTAATACAGGGCTTTTGGGCCACAGATACGCAGTATTTT. The chain is built from TRBV6-1 and TRBJ2-3, with D possibly being TRBD1 (6 bases). The CDR3 contains 17 residues. Between the trimmed V and J ends, which lost 5 bases and 2 bases, there was a span of 20 bases. CDR1 is MNHNS, CDR2 SASEGT, per germline.